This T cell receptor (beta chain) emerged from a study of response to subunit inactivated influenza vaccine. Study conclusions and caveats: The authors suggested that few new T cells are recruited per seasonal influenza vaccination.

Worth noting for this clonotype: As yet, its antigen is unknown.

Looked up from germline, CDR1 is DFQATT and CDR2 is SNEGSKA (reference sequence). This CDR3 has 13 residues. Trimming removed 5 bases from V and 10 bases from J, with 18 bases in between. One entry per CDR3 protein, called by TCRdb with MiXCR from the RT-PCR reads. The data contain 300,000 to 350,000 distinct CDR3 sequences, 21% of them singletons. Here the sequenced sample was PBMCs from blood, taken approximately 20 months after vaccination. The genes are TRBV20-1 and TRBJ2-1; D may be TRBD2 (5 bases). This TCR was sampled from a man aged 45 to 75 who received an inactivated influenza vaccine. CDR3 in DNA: TGCAGTGCTCCCGCTAGCCGGCCGTGGGAGCAGTTCTTC. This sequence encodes CSAPASRPWEQFF.